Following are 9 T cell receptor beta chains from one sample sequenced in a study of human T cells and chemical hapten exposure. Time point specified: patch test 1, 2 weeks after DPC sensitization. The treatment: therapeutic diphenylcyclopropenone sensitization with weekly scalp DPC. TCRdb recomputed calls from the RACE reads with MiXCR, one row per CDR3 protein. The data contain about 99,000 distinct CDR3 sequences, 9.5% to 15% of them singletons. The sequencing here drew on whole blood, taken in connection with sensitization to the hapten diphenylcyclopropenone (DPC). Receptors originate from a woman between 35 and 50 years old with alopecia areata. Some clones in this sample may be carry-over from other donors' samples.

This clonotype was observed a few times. CDR3 nucleotides: TGTGCCAGCCTCGGTGCCTATGAGCAGTTCTTC. It codes for CASLGAYEQFF. V and J are TRBV28 and TRBJ2-1; no reliable D call. The CDR3 length is 11 residues. Germline-derived CDR1 and CDR2 are MDHEN and SYDVKM. V shed 8 bases and J shed 8 bases, with 10 bases lying between them.

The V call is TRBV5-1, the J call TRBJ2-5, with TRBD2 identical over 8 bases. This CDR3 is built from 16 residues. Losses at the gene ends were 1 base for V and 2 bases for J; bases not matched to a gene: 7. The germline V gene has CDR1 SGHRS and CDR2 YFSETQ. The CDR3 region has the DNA TGCGCCAGCAGCTTGAGCGGGAGTGGTCGGCAAGAGACCCAGTACTTC. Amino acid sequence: CASSLSGSGRQETQYF.

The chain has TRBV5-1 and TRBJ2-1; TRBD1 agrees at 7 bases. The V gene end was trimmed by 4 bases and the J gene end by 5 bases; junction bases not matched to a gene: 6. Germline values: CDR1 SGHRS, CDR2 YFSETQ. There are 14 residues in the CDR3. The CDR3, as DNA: TGCGCCAGCAGCCGAGGACAGGACAACAATGAGCAGTTCTTC. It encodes CASSRGQDNNEQFF.

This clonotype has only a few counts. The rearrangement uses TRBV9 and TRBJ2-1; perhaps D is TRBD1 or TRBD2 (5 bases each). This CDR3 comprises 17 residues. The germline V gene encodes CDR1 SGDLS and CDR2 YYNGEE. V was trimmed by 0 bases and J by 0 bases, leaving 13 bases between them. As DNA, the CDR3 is TGTGCCAGCAGCGTAGGTGGGGGATCCAACTCCTACAATGAGCAGTTCTTC. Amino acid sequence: CASSVGGGSNSYNEQFF.

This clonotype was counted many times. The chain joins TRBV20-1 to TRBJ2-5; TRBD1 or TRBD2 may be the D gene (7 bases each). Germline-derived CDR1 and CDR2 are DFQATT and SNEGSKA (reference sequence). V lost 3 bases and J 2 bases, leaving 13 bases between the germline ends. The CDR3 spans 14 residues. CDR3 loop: CSARTGREQETQYF. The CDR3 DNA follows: TGCAGTGCTAGGACAGGGCGGGAGCAAGAGACCCAGTACTTC.

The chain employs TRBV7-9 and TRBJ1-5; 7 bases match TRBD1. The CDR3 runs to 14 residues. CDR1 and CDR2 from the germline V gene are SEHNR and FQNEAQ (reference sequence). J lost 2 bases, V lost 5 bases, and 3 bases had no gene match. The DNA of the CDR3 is TGTGCCAGCAGCGGTGGACAGGGCAATCAGCCCCAGCATTTT. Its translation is CASSGGQGNQPQHF.

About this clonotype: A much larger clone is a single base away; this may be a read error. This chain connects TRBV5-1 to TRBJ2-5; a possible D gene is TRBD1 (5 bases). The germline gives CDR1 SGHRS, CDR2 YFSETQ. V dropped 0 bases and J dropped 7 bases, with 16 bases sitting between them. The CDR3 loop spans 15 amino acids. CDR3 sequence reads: CASSLEPQGPGTQYF. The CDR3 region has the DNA TGCGCCAGCAGCTTGGAACCTCAGGGTCCCGGGACCCAGTACTTC.

In DNA form, the CDR3 reads TGTGCCACCAGCCCCCCCATACGGGGTGAAAAACTGTTTTTT. Translating gives CATSPPIRGEKLFF. This chain joins TRBV15 and TRBJ1-4; no clear D gene. Trimming cost V 5 bases and J 7 bases, with 14 bases left between them. This CDR3 is built from 14 residues. In germline, CDR1 is LNHNV, CDR2 YYDKDF (reference sequence).

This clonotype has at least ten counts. CDR3 bases: TGCAGTGCTCCGCTTAGCGGGAGCTTCGCAGATACGCAGTATTTT. Amino acids: CSAPLSGSFADTQYF. The chain uses TRBV20-1 and TRBJ2-3, with 9 bases lining up with TRBD2. The CDR3 has 15 amino acids. Trimming removed 5 bases from V and 4 bases from J; junction bases left unmatched: 10. From germline, CDR1 is DFQATT and CDR2 SNEGSKA (reference sequence).